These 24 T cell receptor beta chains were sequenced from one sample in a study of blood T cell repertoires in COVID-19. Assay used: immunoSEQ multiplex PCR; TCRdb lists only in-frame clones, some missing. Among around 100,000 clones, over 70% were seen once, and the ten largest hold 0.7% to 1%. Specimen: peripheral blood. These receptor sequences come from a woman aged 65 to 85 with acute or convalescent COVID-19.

The CDR3 protein is CSVTASNYGYTF. CDR3 coding DNA: TGCAGCGTTACAGCCTCTAACTATGGCTACACCTTC. This chain joins TRBV29-1 and TRBJ1-2; D gene unclear. V was clipped by 5 bases and J by 0 bases, with 7 bases between them. Germline values: CDR1 SQVTM, CDR2 ANQGSEA. There are 12 residues in the CDR3.

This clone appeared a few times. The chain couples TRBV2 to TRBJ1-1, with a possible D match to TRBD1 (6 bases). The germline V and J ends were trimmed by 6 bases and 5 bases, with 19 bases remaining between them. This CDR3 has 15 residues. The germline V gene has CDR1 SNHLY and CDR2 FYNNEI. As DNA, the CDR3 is TGTGCCAGCAGGCGGCAGGGGCGAGACCAAACTGAAGCTTTCTTT. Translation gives CASRRQGRDQTEAFF.

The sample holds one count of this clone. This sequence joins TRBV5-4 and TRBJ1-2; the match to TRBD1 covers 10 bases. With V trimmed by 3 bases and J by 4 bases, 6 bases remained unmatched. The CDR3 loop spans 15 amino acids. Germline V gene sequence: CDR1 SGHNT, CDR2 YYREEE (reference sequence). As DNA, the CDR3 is TGTGCCAGCAGCTGGGACAGGGGAGACGGCTATGGCTACACCTTC. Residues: CASSWDRGDGYGYTF.

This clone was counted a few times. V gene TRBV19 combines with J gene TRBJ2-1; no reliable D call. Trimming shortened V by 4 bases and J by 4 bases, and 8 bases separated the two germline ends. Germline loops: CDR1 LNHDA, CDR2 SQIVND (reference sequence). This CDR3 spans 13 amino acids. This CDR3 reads CASSRAPYNEQFF. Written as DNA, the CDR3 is TGTGCCAGTAGTAGAGCCCCGTACAATGAGCAGTTCTTC.

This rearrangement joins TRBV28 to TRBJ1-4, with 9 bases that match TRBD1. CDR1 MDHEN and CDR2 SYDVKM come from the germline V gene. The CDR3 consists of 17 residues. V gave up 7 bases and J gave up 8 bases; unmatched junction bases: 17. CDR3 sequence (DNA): TGTGCCAGCATGGAGTGGGGGGCGACAGGGGGAGAGGAAAAACTGTTTTTT. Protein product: CASMEWGATGGEEKLFF. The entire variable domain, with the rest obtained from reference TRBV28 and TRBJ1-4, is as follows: DVKVTQSSRYLVKRTGEKVFLECVQDMDHENMFWYRQDPGLGLRLIYFSYDVKMKEKGDIPEGYSVSREKKERFSLILESASTNQTSMYLCASMEWGATGGEEKLFFGSGTQLSVL.

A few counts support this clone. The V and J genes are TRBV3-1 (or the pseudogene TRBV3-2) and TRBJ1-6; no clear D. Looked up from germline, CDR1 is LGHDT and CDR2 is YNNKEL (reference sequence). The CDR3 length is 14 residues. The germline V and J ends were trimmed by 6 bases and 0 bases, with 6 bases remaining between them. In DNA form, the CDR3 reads TGTGCCAGCAGGGGGAGCTCCTATAATTCACCCCTCCACTTT. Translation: CASRGSSYNSPLHF.

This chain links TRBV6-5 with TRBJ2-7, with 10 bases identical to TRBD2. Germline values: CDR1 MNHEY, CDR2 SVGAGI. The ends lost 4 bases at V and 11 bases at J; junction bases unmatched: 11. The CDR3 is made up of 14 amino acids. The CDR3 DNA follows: TGTGCCAGCAGTTCATCAGTGAGCGGGGGGGAGGAGTACTTC. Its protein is CASSSSVSGGEEYF.

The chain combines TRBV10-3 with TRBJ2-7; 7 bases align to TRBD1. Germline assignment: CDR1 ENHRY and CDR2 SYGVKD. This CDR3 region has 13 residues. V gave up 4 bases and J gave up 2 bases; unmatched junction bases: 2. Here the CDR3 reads CAISAGQPYEQYF. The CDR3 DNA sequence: TGTGCCATCAGTGCGGGACAGCCCTACGAGCAGTACTTC.

The CDR3 nucleotides read TGTGCCAGCAGCCCCCTCCCTTCGGGTAACACTGAAGCTTTCTTT. Its protein product is CASSPLPSGNTEAFF. V and J are TRBV5-6 and TRBJ1-1; D gene uncertain. Germline values: CDR1 SGHDT, CDR2 YYEEEE. Trimming cost V 4 bases and J 2 bases, with 15 bases left between them. The CDR3 extends over 15 amino acids.

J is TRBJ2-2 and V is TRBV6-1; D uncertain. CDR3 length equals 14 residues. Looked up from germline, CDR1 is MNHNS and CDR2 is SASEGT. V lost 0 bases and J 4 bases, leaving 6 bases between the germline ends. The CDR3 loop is CASSEAPGTGELFF. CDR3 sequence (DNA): TGTGCCAGCAGTGAAGCGCCCGGCACCGGGGAGCTGTTTTTT.

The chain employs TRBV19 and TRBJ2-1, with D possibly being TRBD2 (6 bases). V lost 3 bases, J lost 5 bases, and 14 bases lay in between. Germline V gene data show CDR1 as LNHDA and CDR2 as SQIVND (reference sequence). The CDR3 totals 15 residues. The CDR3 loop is CASSIGSGHHNEQFF. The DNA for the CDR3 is TGTGCCAGTAGTATCGGGAGCGGCCACCACAATGAGCAGTTCTTC.

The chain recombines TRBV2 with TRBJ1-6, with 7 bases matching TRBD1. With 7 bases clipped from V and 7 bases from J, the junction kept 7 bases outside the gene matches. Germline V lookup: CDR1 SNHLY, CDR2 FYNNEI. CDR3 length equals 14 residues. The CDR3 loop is CASKTGSRNSPLHF. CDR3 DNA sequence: TGTGCCAGCAAGACAGGGTCTAGGAATTCACCCCTCCACTTT.

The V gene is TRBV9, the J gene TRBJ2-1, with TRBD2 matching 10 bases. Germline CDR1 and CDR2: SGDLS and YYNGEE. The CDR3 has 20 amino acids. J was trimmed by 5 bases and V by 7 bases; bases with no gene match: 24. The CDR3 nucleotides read TGTGCCAGCTCTCGTAAGACCCGGGCTAGCGGGAGTAAGGGGGACAATGAGCAGTTCTTC. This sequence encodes CASSRKTRASGSKGDNEQFF.

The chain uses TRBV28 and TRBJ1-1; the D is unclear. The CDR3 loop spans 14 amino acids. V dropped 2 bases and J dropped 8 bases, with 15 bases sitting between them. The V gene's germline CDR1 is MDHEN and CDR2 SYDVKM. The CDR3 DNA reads TGTGCCAGCAGTTTAATTAGCCAGCTTCCAGAAGCTTTCTTT. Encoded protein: CASSLISQLPEAFF.

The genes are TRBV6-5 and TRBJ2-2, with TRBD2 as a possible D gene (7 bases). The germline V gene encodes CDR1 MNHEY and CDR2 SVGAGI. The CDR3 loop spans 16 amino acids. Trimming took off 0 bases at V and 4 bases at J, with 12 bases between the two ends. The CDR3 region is CASSYSGGAGTGELFF. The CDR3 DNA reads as TGTGCCAGCAGTTACTCGGGGGGGGCAGGCACCGGGGAGCTGTTTTTT.

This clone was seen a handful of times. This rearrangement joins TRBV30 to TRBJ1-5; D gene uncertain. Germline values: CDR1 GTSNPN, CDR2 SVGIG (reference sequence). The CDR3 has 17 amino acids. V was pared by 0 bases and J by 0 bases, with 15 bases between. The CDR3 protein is CAWSVSLGDYSNQPQHF. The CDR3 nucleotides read TGTGCCTGGAGTGTAAGTCTCGGGGATTATAGCAATCAGCCCCAGCATTTT.

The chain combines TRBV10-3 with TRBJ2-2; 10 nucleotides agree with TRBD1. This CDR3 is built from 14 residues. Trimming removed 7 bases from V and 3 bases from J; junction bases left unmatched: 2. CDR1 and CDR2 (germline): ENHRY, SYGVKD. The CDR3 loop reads CAITGTGDTGELFF. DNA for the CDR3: TGTGCCATCACCGGGACAGGGGACACCGGGGAGCTGTTTTTT.

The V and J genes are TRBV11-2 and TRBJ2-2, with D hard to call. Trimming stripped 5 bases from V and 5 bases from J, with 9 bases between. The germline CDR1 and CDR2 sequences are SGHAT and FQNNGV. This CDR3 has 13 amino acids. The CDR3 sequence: CASSRTVTGELFF. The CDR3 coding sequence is TGTGCCAGCAGCCGTACAGTTACCGGGGAGCTGTTTTTT.

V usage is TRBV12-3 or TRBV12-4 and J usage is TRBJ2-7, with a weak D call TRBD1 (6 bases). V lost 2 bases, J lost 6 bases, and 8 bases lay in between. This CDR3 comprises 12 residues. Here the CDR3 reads CASSLLQGEQYF. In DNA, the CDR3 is TGTGCCAGCAGTTTACTACAGGGCGAGCAGTACTTC.

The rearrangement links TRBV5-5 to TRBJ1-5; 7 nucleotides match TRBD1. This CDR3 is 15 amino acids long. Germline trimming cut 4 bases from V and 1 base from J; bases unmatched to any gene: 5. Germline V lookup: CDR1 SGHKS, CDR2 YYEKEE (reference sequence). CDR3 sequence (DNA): TGTGCCAGCAGCACCGGGACAGCAAGCAATCAGCCCCAGCATTTT. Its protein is CASSTGTASNQPQHF.

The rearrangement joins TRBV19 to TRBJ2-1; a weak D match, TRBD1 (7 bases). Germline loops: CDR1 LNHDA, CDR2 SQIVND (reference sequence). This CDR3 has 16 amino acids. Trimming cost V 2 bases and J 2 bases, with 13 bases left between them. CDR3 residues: CASSIRARGAYNEQFF. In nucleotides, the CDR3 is TGTGCCAGTAGTATAAGGGCCAGGGGGGCCTACAATGAGCAGTTCTTC.

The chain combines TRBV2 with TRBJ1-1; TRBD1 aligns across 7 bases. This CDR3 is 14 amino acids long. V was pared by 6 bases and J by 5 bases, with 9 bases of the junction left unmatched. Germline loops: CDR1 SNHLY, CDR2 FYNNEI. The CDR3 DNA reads TGTGCCAGCAGCGGCCGACAGGGTGAGACTGAAGCTTTCTTT. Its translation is CASSGRQGETEAFF.

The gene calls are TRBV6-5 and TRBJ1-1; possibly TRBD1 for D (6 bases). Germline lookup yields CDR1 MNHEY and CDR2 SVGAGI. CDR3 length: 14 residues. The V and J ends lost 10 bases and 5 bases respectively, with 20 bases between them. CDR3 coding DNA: TGTGCCACCAGGGGAGGGGCAAGGGAAACTGAAGCTTTCTTT. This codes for CATRGGARETEAFF.

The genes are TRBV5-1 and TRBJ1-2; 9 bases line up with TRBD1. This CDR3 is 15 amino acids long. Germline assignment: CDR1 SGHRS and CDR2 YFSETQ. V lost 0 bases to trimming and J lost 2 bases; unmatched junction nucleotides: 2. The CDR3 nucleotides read TGCGCCAGCAGCTTGGACGGGACAGGGAACTATGGCTACACCTTC. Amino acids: CASSLDGTGNYGYTF.